The next 3 T cell receptor beta chains were all read from a single sample in a study of a mutant IDH1 vaccine in newly diagnosed glioma. Their specific antigens are unknown. The assay was immunoSEQ multiplex PCR, and TCRdb's table has in-frame clones only and misses some. Altogether about 56,000 clones are present, approximately 87% being singletons, with the ten largest covering around 1.5%. Stated time point: week 35, safety follow-up. With topical imiquimod, each dose of the vaccine consisted of 300 ug of mutant IDH1 20-mer peptide. The sample was PBMCs, taken from a glioma patient whose treatment included an IDH1 peptide vaccine. The receptors were sampled from a man aged 35 to 55 with glioma.

The chain has TRBV27 and TRBJ1-4; 10 bases match TRBD1. CDR1 and CDR2 from the germline V gene are MNHEY and SMNVEV (reference sequence). The J segment lost 11 bases and the V segment lost 5 bases, leaving 2 bases of the junction unmatched. The CDR3 runs 12 residues. CDR3 sequence reads: CASSEDRGKLFF. The CDR3 region has the DNA TGTGCCAGCAGTGAGGACAGGGGGAAACTGTTTTTT.

The chain employs TRBV5-1 and TRBJ2-1, with 10 bases fitting TRBD2. Germline lookup yields CDR1 SGHRS and CDR2 YFSETQ. Trimming took 1 base from V and 8 from J; bases not matched to a gene: 3. The CDR3 loop spans 14 amino acids. The CDR3 coding sequence is TGCGCCAGCAGCTTGAGCGGGAGGGCCGATGAGCAGTTCTTC. This codes for CASSLSGRADEQFF.

The CDR3 DNA sequence: TGCGCCAGTAAGACAGCGGAAAGCACAGATACGCAGTATTTT. This translates into CASKTAESTDTQYF. The J gene is TRBJ2-3, the V gene TRBV5-1, with D perhaps being TRBD1 or TRBD2 (5 bases each). The V and J ends lost 8 bases and 0 bases respectively, with 13 bases between them. CDR3 length equals 14 residues. The germline CDR1 and CDR2 sequences are SGHRS and YFSETQ.